The source of this T cell receptor beta chain is a study of T cells in Graves' hyperthyroidism and ophthalmopathy. In the study overall: Before any treatment, at initial diagnosis, peripheral blood was collected.

Amplified TCR beta CDR3 regions derived from RNA transcripts. The TCR CDR3 was amplified in a first-round RT-PCR using the HTBI primer set. One entry per CDR3 protein results from TCRdb running MiXCR on the multiplex PCR reads. The sample comprises approximately 690,000 distinct CDR3 sequences, less than 25% of which are singletons, and more than 30% rests with the top ten. Out of approximately 10 ml of fresh peripheral blood came the PBMCs. Remarks on this clonotype: One end of the junction is discordant with germline, which a read error may explain.

Germline V CDR1 and CDR2: MGHRA, YSYEKL. The CDR3 sequence is 17 residues long. The V gene is TRBV4-1, the J gene TRBJ1-1; perhaps TRBD1 as D (6 bases). The sequencing input was blood. The clonotype originates from a young man with Graves' ophthalmopathy. The chain's CDR3 is CASSPRGAGSGGTEASF. The CDR3 region has the DNA TGCGCCAGCAGCCCCAGGGGAGCAGGGTCCGGCGGCACTGAAGCTTCCTTT.